This T cell receptor beta chain was documented in a study of Tregs in tolerant kidney transplant recipients. Study-wide results and limits: Findings come from small patient numbers and require larger validation. Nucleotide sequences could not be compared across some patients' samples due to primer changes.

Recipients received nonmyeloablative bone marrow transplants from related graft donors, with transient mixed chimerism. CD4+CD25+CD127- Tregs, CD4+CD25- non-Tregs, CD4 and CD8 cells were sorted. Worth noting for this clone: Its antigen is not identified.

Only in-frame clones appear in the TCRdb table, and some are missing; sequencing was by immunoSEQ multiplex PCR. The sample lists tens of thousands of clones, 80% to 90% occurring once. The specimen was CD4+ T cells from blood (PBMCs), collected 6 months after the transplant. The receptor was derived from a human patient who received a combined kidney and bone marrow transplant. The graft donor may have contributed some T cells.

CDR3 DNA: TGTGCCTGGAGTGCCCCCTATCGCCGGATGGGGGCCAACACTGAAGCTTTCTTT. It specifies CAWSAPYRRMGANTEAFF. V is TRBV30 and J is TRBJ1-1; the D gene is possibly TRBD1 (6 bases). Germline CDR1 GTSNPN, CDR2 SVGIG (reference sequence). Trimming took 1 base from V and 2 from J, leaving 23 bases between them. CDR3 length: 18 residues.